Below are 15 T cell receptor beta chains sequenced from a single sample in a study of CD4 and CD8 cells across lung adenocarcinoma regions. Using its own MiXCR run on the PCR reads, TCRdb lists one record per CDR3 protein. The sample lists roughly 8,400 distinct CDR3 sequences, about 50% occurring once. The specimen was CD8+ T cells from the center of a lung tumor. The receptors were gathered from a male donor with lung adenocarcinoma. The CD4 and CD8 labels of this study may be unreliable.

This clonotype was picked up a small number of times. This chain links TRBV24-1 with TRBJ1-4; 10 positions agree with TRBD1. The J segment lost 8 bases and the V segment lost 3 bases, leaving 5 bases of the junction unmatched. The CDR3 covers 15 residues. From germline, CDR1 is KGHDR and CDR2 SFDVKD. The chain's CDR3 is CATSDPSTGGEKLFF. The CDR3 DNA is TGTGCCACCAGTGATCCCTCGACAGGGGGCGAAAAACTGTTTTTT.

The chain joins TRBV6-4 to TRBJ2-4; D not resolved. Trimming took 2 bases from V and 13 from J, leaving 15 bases between them. CDR3 length equals 13 residues. The germline V gene has CDR1 MRHNA and CDR2 SNTAGT. The CDR3 is CASSDRVTDMQYF. In nucleotides, the CDR3 is TGTGCCAGCAGTGACCGGGTCACAGATATGCAGTACTTC.

This clonotype was recorded many times. The chain uses TRBV11-3 and TRBJ2-1; no clear D. The CDR3 has 17 amino acids. CDR1 is SGHNT, CDR2 YENEEA, per germline. The V end was cut by 3 bases, the J end by 6 bases, with 21 bases between. CDR3 nucleotide sequence: TGTGCCAGCAGCTTTCCTCGACCCCCTCCATCAATCAATGAGCAGTTCTTC. Translation: CASSFPRPPPSINEQFF.

The chain combines TRBV6-1 with TRBJ2-1; TRBD2 aligns across 10 bases. Per the germline V gene, CDR1 is MNHNS and CDR2 is SASEGT. The V segment lost 8 bases and the J segment 3 bases; nucleotides outside the gene matches: 4. The CDR3 is 14 amino acids. The CDR3: CASLPSGSYNEQFF. CDR3 coding DNA: TGTGCCAGCCTCCCTAGCGGGAGCTACAATGAGCAGTTCTTC.

The rearrangement links TRBV6-1 to TRBJ2-1; D ambiguous. V shed 4 bases and J shed 6 bases, with 22 bases lying between them. The CDR3 is 17 residues long. Germline values: CDR1 MNHNS, CDR2 SASEGT. The DNA of the CDR3 is TGTGCCAGCAGTGTCTTACGAATCGGGCTACGAGGCAATGAGCAGTTCTTC. This translates into CASSVLRIGLRGNEQFF.

V gene TRBV27 combines with J gene TRBJ2-1; 11 positions match TRBD2. The germline V gene encodes CDR1 MNHEY and CDR2 SMNVEV (reference sequence). The ends lost 0 bases at V and 8 bases at J; junction bases unmatched: 9. The CDR3 is made up of 17 amino acids. The CDR3 spells CASSLSSRTSGSHEQFF. The CDR3 DNA reads as TGTGCCAGCAGTTTATCCTCGCGGACTAGCGGGTCGCATGAGCAGTTCTTC.

This clonotype occurred a few times. The chain recombines TRBV15 with TRBJ2-5; D may be TRBD1 (6 bases). CDR1 LNHNV and CDR2 YYDKDF come from the germline V gene (reference sequence). The CDR3 runs 15 residues. Trimming left V 4 bases short and J 5 bases short, with 17 bases between. This CDR3 is CATSISQGSRETQYF. The CDR3 DNA reads TGTGCCACCAGCATCAGTCAGGGGTCTCGGGAGACCCAGTACTTC.

The chain joins TRBV6-1 to TRBJ1-6, with 7 bases lining up with TRBD1. Germline loops: CDR1 MNHNS, CDR2 SASEGT. This CDR3 is 17 amino acids long. The junction had 8 bases not matched to a gene; V was cut back by 0 bases and J by 6 bases. CDR3 coding DNA: TGTGCCAGCAGTGAAGCAGTACCCGGGACAGCTAATTCACCCCTCCACTTT. Translated, it gives CASSEAVPGTANSPLHF.

The V and J genes are TRBV6-4 and TRBJ2-3; possible D gene TRBD2, 6 bases. The V and J ends lost 5 bases and 11 bases respectively, with 29 bases between them. The V gene's germline CDR1 is MRHNA and CDR2 SNTAGT. This CDR3 is 17 amino acids long. CDR3 bases: TGTGCCAGCAGTTCCCCCCCCGGGCGGGGAGCCAAAAACATGCAGTATTTT. Protein: CASSSPPGRGAKNMQYF.

Only a few counts were recorded for this clonotype. The chain uses TRBV7-2 and TRBJ2-1, with TRBD2 matching over 9 bases. J was trimmed by 7 bases and V by 5 bases; bases with no gene match: 9. The CDR3 spans 15 residues. Per the germline V gene, CDR1 is SGHTA and CDR2 is FQGNSA. Here the CDR3 reads CASSLERGALNEQFF. The CDR3 DNA sequence: TGTGCCAGCAGCCTTGAGCGGGGGGCCCTTAATGAGCAGTTCTTC.

The J gene is TRBJ1-1, the V gene TRBV9; tentatively, D is TRBD1 (6 bases). Germline CDR1 SGDLS, CDR2 YYNGEE. The CDR3 has 13 amino acids. The ends were cut back, 3 bases at V and 8 bases at J, with 14 bases in the middle. CDR3 loop: CASSAGQTNEAFF. CDR3 bases: TGTGCCAGCAGCGCAGGACAGACGAACGAAGCTTTCTTT.

The rearrangement links TRBV6-1 to TRBJ2-3, with 7 bases lining up with TRBD1. Per the germline V gene, CDR1 is MNHNS and CDR2 is SASEGT. Trimming removed 8 bases from V and 0 bases from J; junction bases left unmatched: 5. The CDR3 loop spans 14 amino acids. The CDR3 DNA sequence: TGTGCCAGCGGGACAGTGGAAAGCACAGATACGCAGTATTTT. Translated: CASGTVESTDTQYF.

V and J are TRBV6-1 and TRBJ2-1; D is unresolved. V dropped 6 bases and J dropped 6 bases, with 9 bases sitting between them. Germline loops: CDR1 MNHNS, CDR2 SASEGT. The CDR3 is 12 amino acids. The CDR3 sequence is CASRSVGNEQFF. In DNA form, the CDR3 reads TGTGCCAGCAGATCAGTAGGCAATGAGCAGTTCTTC.

Ten or more counts support this clonotype. The gene calls are TRBV4-2 and TRBJ1-1; D unresolved. Trimming took 3 bases from V and 1 from J, leaving 15 bases between them. Per the germline V gene, CDR1 is LGHNA and CDR2 is YNFKEQ. This CDR3 has 16 amino acids. The CDR3 DNA is TGTGCCAGCAGCCAGGCTCTACTTACCTCGAACACTGAAGCTTTCTTT. Amino acid sequence: CASSQALLTSNTEAFF.

This clonotype has a count of ten or more. The chain combines TRBV14 with TRBJ1-5; TRBD1 is a possible D gene (6 bases). Trimming took off 4 bases at V and 6 bases at J, with 10 bases between the two ends. The CDR3 length is 13 residues. The germline gives CDR1 SGHDN, CDR2 FVKESK. CDR3 DNA: TGTGCCAGCAGCCGAACAGGGAGTCAGCCCCAGCATTTT. This encodes CASSRTGSQPQHF. Variable domain in full (rest from reference TRBV14 and TRBJ1-5): EAGVTQFPSHSVIEKGQTVTLRCDPISGHDNLYWYRRVMGKEIKFLLHFVKESKQDESGMPNNRFLAERTGGTYSTLKVQPAELEDSGVYFCASSRTGSQPQHFGDGTRLSIL.